One sample yielded the 26 T cell receptor beta chains listed below, sequenced in a study of OX40 agonist ivuxolimab in advanced cancers. TCRdb's copy holds only in-frame clones and misses some; the assay was immunoSEQ multiplex PCR. The repertoire holds approximately 61,000 clones, with about four fifths as singletons. Source: CD4+ or CD8+ T cells sorted from blood, taken in a trial of the OX40 agonist ivuxolimab. The receptors originated from an adult with an advanced solid tumor such as melanoma, head and neck, liver or kidney cancer.

The chain combines TRBV5-4 with TRBJ2-7; 10 bases agree with TRBD1. The CDR3 has 15 amino acids. V trimming: 5 bases; J trimming: 0 bases; junction bases outside the gene matches: 5. CDR1 and CDR2 from the germline V gene are SGHNT and YYREEE (reference sequence). The CDR3 reads CASSGQGGISYEQYF. The CDR3 DNA reads as TGTGCCAGCAGTGGACAGGGGGGGATCTCCTACGAGCAGTACTTC.

The CDR3 region is CASSIRAASTDTQYF. DNA for the CDR3: TGTGCCAGTAGTATAAGGGCAGCTAGCACAGATACGCAGTATTTT. The chain recombines TRBV19 with TRBJ2-3, with D unclear. V lost 2 bases and J 0 bases, leaving 9 bases between the germline ends. Germline CDR1 is LNHDA and CDR2 is SQIVND (reference sequence). This CDR3 is built from 15 residues.

The V call is TRBV10-3, the J call TRBJ1-2; possibly TRBD1 for D (5 bases). The CDR3 has 14 residues. V shed 2 bases and J shed 8 bases, with 15 bases lying between them. CDR1 and CDR2 (germline): ENHRY, SYGVKD. The CDR3 DNA is TGTGCCATCAGTGAGCACGCAGGGATTGAGGGCTACACCTTC. This gives the protein CAISEHAGIEGYTF.

The chain links TRBV6-5 to TRBJ2-7, with a tentative D call TRBD1 (5 bases). Trimming took 4 bases from V and 4 from J, leaving 14 bases between them. There are 14 residues in the CDR3. Germline values: CDR1 MNHEY, CDR2 SVGAGI. The CDR3 protein is CASSFPGREYEQYF. CDR3 nucleotides: TGTGCCAGCAGTTTCCCGGGCAGGGAATACGAGCAGTACTTC.

The chain joins TRBV7-6 to TRBJ2-7, with a weak D call TRBD1 (6 bases). The germline CDR1 and CDR2 sequences are SGHVS and FNYEAQ. This CDR3 has 13 residues. The V gene lost 5 bases and the J gene lost 8 bases, with 16 bases spanning the gap. The DNA for the CDR3 is TGTGCCAGCAGCCCCCGGGACACCTCCCAGCAGTACTTC. Translating it yields CASSPRDTSQQYF.

CDR3 in amino acids: CASSLFQPLPGTGANTEAFF. The CDR3 DNA follows: TGTGCCAGCAGCTTATTCCAACCATTACCCGGGACAGGAGCAAACACTGAAGCTTTCTTT. This sequence joins TRBV7-8 and TRBJ1-1; TRBD1 agrees at 8 bases. The CDR3 is 20 residues long. V lost 2 bases to trimming and J lost 2 bases; unmatched junction nucleotides: 19. CDR1 is SGHVS and CDR2 is FQNEAQ in the germline V gene.

J is TRBJ2-5 and V is TRBV15; 10 bases match TRBD1. This CDR3 region has 15 residues. Germline V CDR1 and CDR2: LNHNV, YYDKDF (reference sequence). V shed 5 bases and J 4 bases; nucleotides not matched to a gene: 7. The DNA of the CDR3 is TGTGCCACCAGCCTGGGGACAGGGGTGGGAGAGACCCAGTACTTC. This codes for CATSLGTGVGETQYF. Using reference TRBV15 and TRBJ2-5 for the parts outside the CDR3, the full variable domain is DAMVIQNPRYQVTQFGKPVTLSCSQTLNHNVMYWYQQKSSQAPKLLFHYYDKDFNNEADTPDNFQSRRPNTSFCFLDIRSPGLGDTAMYLCATSLGTGVGETQYFGPGTRLLVL.

The chain is built from TRBV7-8 and TRBJ2-7, with 9 bases fitting TRBD1. In germline, CDR1 is SGHVS, CDR2 FQNEAQ. There are 14 residues in the CDR3. With V trimmed by 3 bases and J by 6 bases, 6 bases remained unmatched. The DNA of the CDR3 is TGTGCCAGCAGCTTGGGGACAGGGTACGGCGAGCAGTACTTC. Its translation: CASSLGTGYGEQYF.

The chain recombines TRBV2 with TRBJ2-7; possibly TRBD2 for D (5 bases). V was clipped by 7 bases and J by 3 bases, with 13 bases between them. This CDR3 is 13 amino acids long. The germline gives CDR1 SNHLY, CDR2 FYNNEI. CDR3 sequence: CASKRGIFYEQYF. The CDR3 bases are TGTGCCAGCAAAAGAGGGATCTTCTACGAGCAGTACTTC.

This clone has only one observation. V gene TRBV5-5 combines with J gene TRBJ1-2; no clear D gene. Germline values: CDR1 SGHKS, CDR2 YYEKEE (reference sequence). V gave up 6 bases and J gave up 3 bases, with 9 bases separating them. This CDR3 is built from 12 residues. The CDR3 coding sequence is TGTGCCAGCACCCGGGAGGACTATGGCTACACCTTC. It encodes CASTREDYGYTF. The variable domain in full, with the rest retrieved from reference TRBV5-5 and TRBJ1-2, is DAGVTQSPTHLIKTRGQQVTLRCSPISGHKSVSWYQQVLGQGPQFIFQYYEKEERGRGNFPDRFSARQFPNYSSELNVNALLLGDSALYLCASTREDYGYTFGSGTRLTVV.

This clone was detected once. The chain joins TRBV18 to TRBJ2-2; 8 bases are a match to TRBD1. From germline, CDR1 is KGHSH and CDR2 LQKENI. J lost 8 bases, V lost 11 bases, and 13 bases had no gene match. The CDR3 totals 14 residues. CDR3 residues: CAGTAGGRAGELFF. The CDR3 nucleotides read TGTGCCGGAACTGCAGGGGGCCGAGCAGGGGAGCTGTTTTTT.

J is TRBJ1-2 and V is TRBV7-9; no clear D. This CDR3 is 14 amino acids long. The ends were cut back, 5 bases at V and 8 bases at J, with 18 bases in the middle. Germline V gives CDR1 SEHNR, CDR2 FQNEAQ (reference sequence). DNA of the CDR3: TGTGCCAGCAGCCATCTCTCGCGGGGTGGCGGCTACACCTTC. Translating gives CASSHLSRGGGYTF.

This clone was seen just once. The rearrangement links TRBV7-2 to TRBJ2-7; TRBD1 matches 8 bases. Germline CDR1 SGHTA, CDR2 FQGNSA. The junction had 5 bases not matched to a gene; V was cut back by 6 bases and J by 4 bases. CDR3 length: 13 residues. The CDR3 bases are TGTGCCAGCAGTTGGGACAGGAATTACGAGCAGTACTTC. It codes for CASSWDRNYEQYF.

This chain links TRBV30 with TRBJ2-2; weak D call: TRBD2 (5 bases). In germline, CDR1 is GTSNPN, CDR2 SVGIG (reference sequence). V was pared by 4 bases and J by 0 bases, with 12 bases between. The CDR3 is 15 amino acids. The CDR3 nucleotides are TGTGCCTGGAAGAGCGGCCCGACGAACACCGGGGAGCTGTTTTTT. Amino acid sequence: CAWKSGPTNTGELFF.

This clone has more than one count but fewer than ten. The chain joins TRBV5-1 to TRBJ2-3, with 11 bases lining up with TRBD2. CDR3 length equals 17 residues. The trim removed 5 bases at V and 1 base at J, leaving 9 bases unmatched. Germline values: CDR1 SGHRS, CDR2 YFSETQ. The CDR3 spells CASSLAPTSGGTDTQYF. The CDR3 coding sequence is TGCGCCAGCAGTCTGGCCCCGACTAGCGGGGGCACAGATACGCAGTATTTT.

The genes are TRBV5-6 and TRBJ1-4, with TRBD1 as a possible D gene (5 bases). Trimming pared 4 bases from V and 0 bases from J, leaving 10 bases between. The CDR3 length is 15 residues. Germline loops: CDR1 SGHDT, CDR2 YYEEEE. CDR3 amino acids: CASSQTVATNEKLFF. The CDR3 nucleotides are TGTGCCAGCAGCCAGACAGTGGCAACTAATGAAAAACTGTTTTTT.

CDR3: CASSQLDTQYF. CDR3 coding DNA: TGTGCCAGCAGCCAACTAGATACGCAGTATTTT. The chain combines TRBV7-2 with TRBJ2-3; no definite D call. Germline V CDR1 and CDR2: SGHTA, FQGNSA. CDR3 size: 11 residues. Trimming shortened V by 5 bases and J by 5 bases, and 5 bases separated the two germline ends.

This chain links TRBV14 with TRBJ2-7, with TRBD1 identical over 8 bases. Trimming removed 4 bases from V and 3 bases from J; junction bases left unmatched: 2. Per the germline V gene, CDR1 is SGHDN and CDR2 is FVKESK. This CDR3 is 13 amino acids long. In DNA, the CDR3 is TGTGCCAGCAGCCGAGACAGGGGCTACGAGCAGTACTTC. It yields the protein CASSRDRGYEQYF.

This rearrangement joins TRBV27 to TRBJ1-6; 7 nucleotides line up with TRBD1. There are 14 residues in the CDR3. J lost 7 bases, V lost 6 bases, and 6 bases had no gene match. The germline V gene has CDR1 MNHEY and CDR2 SMNVEV (reference sequence). The CDR3 reads CASSTGTANSPLHF. In DNA form, the CDR3 reads TGTGCCAGCAGCACCGGGACAGCAAATTCACCCCTCCACTTT.

This clone was picked up a small number of times. The J gene is TRBJ1-5, the V gene TRBV2; D is perhaps TRBD1 (5 bases). CDR1 and CDR2 from the germline V gene are SNHLY and FYNNEI. This CDR3 has 13 amino acids. V dropped 3 bases and J dropped 4 bases, with 7 bases sitting between them. CDR3 in DNA: TGTGCCAGCAGTGACAGGGCAAATCAGCCCCAGCATTTT. Amino acid sequence: CASSDRANQPQHF.

The V call is TRBV7-2, the J call TRBJ2-7, with TRBD1 as a possible D gene (5 bases). The V gene lost 5 bases and the J gene lost 0 bases, with 14 bases spanning the gap. The CDR3 consists of 15 residues. Looked up from germline, CDR1 is SGHTA and CDR2 is FQGNSA. In nucleotides, the CDR3 is TGTGCCAGCAGCCGAGAAAGGGGTATCTCCTACGAGCAGTACTTC. Encoded protein: CASSRERGISYEQYF.

The V call is TRBV14, the J call TRBJ1-6; a possible D gene is TRBD1 (6 bases). This CDR3 comprises 14 residues. Germline V gives CDR1 SGHDN, CDR2 FVKESK. Trimming took off 6 bases at V and 7 bases at J, with 13 bases between the two ends. This chain's CDR3 is CASRPPGQNSPLHF. CDR3 nucleotide sequence: TGTGCCAGCAGGCCTCCGGGACAAAATTCACCCCTCCACTTT.

The CDR3 DNA reads as TGTGCCAGCAGATACCAGGGAGGTCAGCCCCAGCATTTT. Its protein is CASRYQGGQPQHF. The J gene is TRBJ1-5, the V gene TRBV2, with D possibly matching TRBD1 (5 bases). The length of the CDR3 is 13 residues. The germline gives CDR1 SNHLY, CDR2 FYNNEI. Trimming shortened V by 6 bases and J by 6 bases, and 12 bases separated the two germline ends. The complete variable domain, with remaining parts taken from reference TRBV2 and TRBJ1-5, reads EPEVTQTPSHQVTQMGQEVILRCVPISNHLYFYWYRQILGQKVEFLVSFYNNEISEKSEIFDDQFSVERPDGSNFTLKIRSTKLEDSAMYFCASRYQGGQPQHFGDGTRLSIL.

V and J are TRBV5-4 and TRBJ2-7; D not resolved. CDR1 SGHNT and CDR2 YYREEE come from the germline V gene (reference sequence). Trimming shortened V by 3 bases and J by 2 bases, and 12 bases separated the two germline ends. The CDR3 sequence is 14 residues long. The CDR3 loop is CASSSRINPYEQYF. As DNA, the CDR3 is TGTGCCAGCAGCTCGCGAATTAACCCCTACGAGCAGTACTTC. The variable domain in full, with the rest retrieved from reference TRBV5-4 and TRBJ2-7, is ETGVTQSPTHLIKTRGQQVTLRCSSQSGHNTVSWYQQALGQGPQFIFQYYREEENGRGNFPPRFSGLQFPNYSSELNVNALELDDSALYLCASSSRINPYEQYFGPGTRLTVT.

CDR3 in amino acids: CASSLGGDQPQHF. The DNA of the CDR3 is TGTGCCAGCAGCTTGGGGGGTGATCAGCCCCAGCATTTT. This chain connects TRBV5-4 to TRBJ1-5, with unresolved D. The germline CDR1 and CDR2 sequences are SGHNT and YYREEE (reference sequence). V lost 0 bases to trimming and J lost 5 bases, with 6 bases between them. The CDR3 loop spans 13 amino acids.

The chain couples TRBV19 to TRBJ1-6; no clear D. With 5 bases removed from V and 6 bases from J, the gap between germline ends came to 17 bases. From germline, CDR1 is LNHDA and CDR2 SQIVND (reference sequence). The CDR3 covers 16 residues. CDR3: CASSPIIGFGNSPLHF. The DNA of the CDR3 is TGTGCCAGTAGTCCTATAATAGGGTTTGGTAATTCACCCCTCCACTTT.